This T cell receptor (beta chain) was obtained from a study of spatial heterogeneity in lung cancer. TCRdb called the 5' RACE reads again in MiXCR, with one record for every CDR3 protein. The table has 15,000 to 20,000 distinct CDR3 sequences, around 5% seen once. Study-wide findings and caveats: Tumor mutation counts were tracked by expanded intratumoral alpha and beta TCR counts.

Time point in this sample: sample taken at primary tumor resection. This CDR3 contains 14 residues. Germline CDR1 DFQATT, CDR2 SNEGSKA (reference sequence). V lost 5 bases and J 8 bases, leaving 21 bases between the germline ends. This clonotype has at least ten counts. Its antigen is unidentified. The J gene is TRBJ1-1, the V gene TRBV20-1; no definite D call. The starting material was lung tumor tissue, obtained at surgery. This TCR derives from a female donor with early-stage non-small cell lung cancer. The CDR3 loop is CSAPERRRSLEAFF. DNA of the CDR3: TGCAGTGCTCCTGAGAGACGGCGCTCCCTAGAAGCTTTCTTT.